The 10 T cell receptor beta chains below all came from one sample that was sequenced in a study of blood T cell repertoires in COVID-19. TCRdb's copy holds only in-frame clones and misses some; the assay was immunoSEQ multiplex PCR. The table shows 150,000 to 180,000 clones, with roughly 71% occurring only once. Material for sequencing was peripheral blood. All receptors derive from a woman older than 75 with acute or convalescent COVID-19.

DNA of the CDR3: TGTGCCAGCTCACCGAATTACAGGGGGAACACTGAAGCTTTCTTT. Translated, it gives CASSPNYRGNTEAFF. The V gene is TRBV18, the J gene TRBJ1-1; 7 bases fit TRBD1. Germline V gene data show CDR1 as KGHSH and CDR2 as LQKENI. V lost 3 bases to trimming and J lost 1 base; unmatched junction nucleotides: 5. This CDR3 region has 15 residues.

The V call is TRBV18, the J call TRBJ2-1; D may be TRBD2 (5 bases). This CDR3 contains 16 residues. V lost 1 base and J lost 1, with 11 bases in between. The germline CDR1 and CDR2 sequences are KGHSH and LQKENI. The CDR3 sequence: CASSPLSSGSYNEQFF. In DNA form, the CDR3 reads TGTGCCAGCTCACCACTGAGCAGCGGATCCTACAATGAGCAGTTCTTC.

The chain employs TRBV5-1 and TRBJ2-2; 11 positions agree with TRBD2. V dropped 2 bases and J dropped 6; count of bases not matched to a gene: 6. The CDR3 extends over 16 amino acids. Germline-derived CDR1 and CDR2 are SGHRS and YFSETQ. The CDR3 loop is CASSFPSGRIPGELFF. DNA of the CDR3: TGCGCCAGCAGCTTCCCTAGCGGGAGGATCCCCGGGGAGCTGTTTTTT.

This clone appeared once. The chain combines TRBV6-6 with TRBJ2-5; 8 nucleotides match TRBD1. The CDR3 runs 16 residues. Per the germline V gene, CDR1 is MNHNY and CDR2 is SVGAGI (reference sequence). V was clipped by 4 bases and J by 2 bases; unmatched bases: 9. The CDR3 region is CASSSTRTGWQETQYF. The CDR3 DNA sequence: TGTGCCAGCAGTTCAACCCGGACAGGGTGGCAAGAGACCCAGTACTTC.

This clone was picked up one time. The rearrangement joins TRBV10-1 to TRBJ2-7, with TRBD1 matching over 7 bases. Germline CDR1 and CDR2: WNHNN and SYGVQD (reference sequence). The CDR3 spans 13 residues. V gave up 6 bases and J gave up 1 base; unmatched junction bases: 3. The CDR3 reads CASSPDRSYEQYF. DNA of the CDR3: TGCGCCAGCAGCCCGGACAGGTCCTACGAGCAGTACTTC.

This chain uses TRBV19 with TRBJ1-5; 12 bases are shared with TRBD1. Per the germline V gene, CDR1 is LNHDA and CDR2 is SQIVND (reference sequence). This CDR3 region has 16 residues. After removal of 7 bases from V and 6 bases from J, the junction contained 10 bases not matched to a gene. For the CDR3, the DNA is TGTGCCAGTACCCTATCGATGGGACAGGGGGCTCAGCCCCAGCATTTT. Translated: CASTLSMGQGAQPQHF.

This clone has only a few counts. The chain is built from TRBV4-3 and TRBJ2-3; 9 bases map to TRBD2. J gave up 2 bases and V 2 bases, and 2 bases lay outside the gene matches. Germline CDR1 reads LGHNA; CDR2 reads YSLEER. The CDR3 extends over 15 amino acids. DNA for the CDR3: TGCGCCAGCAGCCAACGGACTAGCGACACAGATACGCAGTATTTT. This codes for CASSQRTSDTDTQYF.

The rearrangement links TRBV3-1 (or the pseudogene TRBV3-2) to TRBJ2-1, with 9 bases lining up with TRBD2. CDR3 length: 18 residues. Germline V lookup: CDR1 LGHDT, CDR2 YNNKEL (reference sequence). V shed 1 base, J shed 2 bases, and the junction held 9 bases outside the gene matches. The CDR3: CASSQALAGTLTYNEQFF. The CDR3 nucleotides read TGTGCCAGCAGCCAAGCTCTAGCGGGAACCCTAACCTACAATGAGCAGTTCTTC.

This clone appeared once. The CDR3 nucleotides read TGTGCCAGCAGCCATAGTGTAGGGGGCATGGATGGCTACACCTTC. This encodes CASSHSVGGMDGYTF. The genes are TRBV7-8 and TRBJ1-2; 7 bases are a match to TRBD1. After removal of 5 bases from V and 6 bases from J, the junction contained 12 bases not matched to a gene. Germline-derived CDR1 and CDR2 are SGHVS and FQNEAQ. The CDR3 covers 15 residues.

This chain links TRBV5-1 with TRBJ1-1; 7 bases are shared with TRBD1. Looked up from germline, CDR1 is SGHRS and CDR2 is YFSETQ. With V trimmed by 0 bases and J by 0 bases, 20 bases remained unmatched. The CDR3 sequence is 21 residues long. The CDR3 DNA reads TGCGCCAGCAGCTTGGTCGGCCAATCCGACCGAACAGGGGCATTGAACACTGAAGCTTTCTTT. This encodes CASSLVGQSDRTGALNTEAFF.